A selection of T cell receptor beta chains follows, all from one sample in a study of blood T cell repertoires in COVID-19. The table came from immunoSEQ multiplex PCR; TCRdb's copy has only in-frame clones and leaves some out. Of 44,000 or so clones in the sample, about 86% were seen once. The sequenced sample consisted of peripheral blood. The source is a human donor in a cohort sampled during active COVID-19. Both conserved end residues are part of each CDR3. The D gene is left open where the match is weak. Size values are once, few and many counts, or a class for expanded clones, and some rows have none.

. | TRBJ2-3 | TRBV27 | . | CASSLLGGALGTDTQYF | TGTGCCAGCAGTTTGTTGGGCGGGGCGCTTGGCACAGATACGCAGTATTTT
. | TRBJ2-3 | TRBV7-3 | . | CASGRDNTDTQYF | TGTGCCAGCGGCCGGGACAACACAGATACGCAGTATTTT
TRBD1 | TRBJ2-7 | TRBV24-1 | . | CATRKMGQGWCEQYF | TGTGCCACCAGAAAGATGGGACAGGGGTGGTGCGAGCAGTACTTC
TRBD1 | TRBJ2-1 | TRBV7-6 | . | CASSAIRGLGYNEQFF | TGTGCCAGCAGCGCAATCAGGGGGCTTGGGTACAATGAGCAGTTCTTC
. | TRBJ2-1 | TRBV3-1/TRBV3-2 | . | CASSHLASMDEQFF | TGTGCCAGCAGCCATCTAGCGTCGATGGATGAGCAGTTCTTC
TRBD1 | TRBJ2-1 | TRBV5-5 | . | CASRSGAGGLNEQFF | TGTGCCAGCAGAAGCGGCGCAGGGGGCCTCAATGAGCAGTTCTTC
TRBD2 | TRBJ2-1 | TRBV3-1/TRBV3-2 | . | CASSRPSSGGPPNEQFF | TGTGCCAGCAGCCGACCCTCGAGCGGGGGGCCTCCTAATGAGCAGTTCTTC
. | TRBJ2-2 | TRBV3-1/TRBV3-2 | . | CASSLGTGELFF | TGTGCCAGCAGCCTCGGCACCGGGGAGCTGTTTTTT
TRBD1 | TRBJ2-7 | TRBV4-2 | . | CASSQEQGRDEQYF | TGTGCCAGCAGCCAAGAACAGGGGAGAGACGAGCAGTACTTC
TRBD2 | TRBJ2-7 | TRBV3-1/TRBV3-2 | . | CASSQGYGERGDYEQYF | TGTGCCAGCAGCCAAGGGTACGGAGAGCGGGGGGATTACGAGCAGTACTTC
TRBD2 | TRBJ2-3 | TRBV5-4 | . | CASSLPSGATDTQYF | TGTGCCAGCAGCTTGCCCAGCGGGGCCACAGATACGCAGTATTTT
. | TRBJ2-3 | TRBV9 | . | CASSLRTGTDTQYF | TGTGCCAGCAGCCTTAGAACGGGCACAGATACGCAGTATTTT
. | TRBJ1-2 | TRBV5-4 | . | CASSPTGQSNYGYTF | TGTGCCAGCAGCCCGACCGGACAGTCGAACTATGGCTACACCTTC
. | TRBJ2-3 | TRBV5-1 | . | CASSLMRQRTDTQYF | TGCGCCAGCAGCTTGATGCGACAGCGCACAGATACGCAGTATTTT
TRBD1 | TRBJ1-5 | TRBV6-6 | . | CASRVIDRGNQPQHF | TGTGCCAGCAGGGTCATAGACAGGGGCAATCAGCCCCAGCATTTT
TRBD1 | TRBJ2-2 | TRBV7-8 | . | CASSQTGGLGTGELFF | TGTGCCAGCAGCCAGACAGGGGGTTTGGGCACCGGGGAGCTGTTTTTT
TRBD1 | TRBJ1-5 | TRBV18 | few | CASSPQGQGVQPQHF | TGTGCCAGCTCACCACAGGGACAGGGGGTTCAGCCCCAGCATTTT
TRBD1 | TRBJ1-2 | TRBV7-9 | . | CASSSSGTGRPSYTF | TGTGCCAGCAGCTCGTCCGGGACAGGGAGGCCTAGCTACACCTTC
. | TRBJ1-6 | TRBV12-5 | . | CASARGMDSPLHF | TGTGCTAGTGCAAGGGGGATGGATTCACCCCTCCACTTT
TRBD1 | TRBJ2-1 | TRBV6-5 | . | CATDRGRASYNEQFF | TGTGCCACGGACAGGGGGCGTGCATCCTACAATGAGCAGTTCTTC
. | TRBJ1-5 | TRBV12-3/TRBV12-4 | few | CASSSGDNQPQHF | TGTGCCAGCAGTAGCGGGGACAATCAGCCCCAGCATTTT
. | TRBJ1-3 | TRBV7-9 | . | CASSYVAAGNTIYF | TGTGCCAGCAGCTACGTGGCAGCTGGAAACACCATATATTTT
. | TRBJ1-3 | TRBV27 | . | CASRSGGADGNTIYF | TGTGCCAGCAGGTCAGGTGGCGCAGATGGAAACACCATATATTTT
. | TRBJ1-4 | TRBV11-2 | few | CASSLDKWGDATNEKLFF | TGTGCCAGCAGCTTAGATAAGTGGGGAGACGCAACTAATGAAAAACTGTTTTTT
. | TRBJ1-1 | TRBV2 | . | CASSYGQTNTEAFF | TGTGCCAGCAGCTACGGACAAACGAACACTGAAGCTTTCTTT
TRBD1 | TRBJ1-2 | TRBV6-5 | . | CASSYSVGQPNYGYTF | TGTGCCAGCAGTTACTCGGTGGGACAGCCGAACTATGGCTACACCTTC
. | TRBJ2-5 | TRBV5-6 | once | CASSLVTTTDF | TGTGCCAGCAGCTTGGTTACGACTACCGACTTC
TRBD1 | TRBJ1-6 | TRBV18 | . | CASSPRDRSNSPLHF | TGTGCCAGCTCACCGAGGGACAGGAGTAATTCACCCCTCCACTTT
TRBD1 | TRBJ1-2 | TRBV5-1 | . | CASGRDSTLGSYGYTF | TGCGCCAGCGGAAGGGACAGTACCCTTGGGAGCTATGGCTACACCTTC
TRBD1 | TRBJ1-2 | TRBV5-6 | . | CASSFGTGGNYGYTF | TGTGCCAGCAGCTTCGGTACAGGGGGTAACTATGGCTACACCTTC
TRBD1 | TRBJ1-3 | TRBV5-4 | . | CASSASLGTGNGNTIYF | TGTGCCAGCAGCGCCTCACTAGGGACAGGGAACGGAAACACCATATATTTT
. | TRBJ1-4 | TRBV27 | . | CASSYRQEHNEKLFF | TGTGCCAGCAGTTACCGACAGGAACATAATGAAAAACTGTTTTTT
TRBD2 | TRBJ2-1 | TRBV9 | . | CASSVTSTSGYNEQFF | TGTGCCAGCAGCGTAACGTCAACTAGCGGCTACAATGAGCAGTTCTTC